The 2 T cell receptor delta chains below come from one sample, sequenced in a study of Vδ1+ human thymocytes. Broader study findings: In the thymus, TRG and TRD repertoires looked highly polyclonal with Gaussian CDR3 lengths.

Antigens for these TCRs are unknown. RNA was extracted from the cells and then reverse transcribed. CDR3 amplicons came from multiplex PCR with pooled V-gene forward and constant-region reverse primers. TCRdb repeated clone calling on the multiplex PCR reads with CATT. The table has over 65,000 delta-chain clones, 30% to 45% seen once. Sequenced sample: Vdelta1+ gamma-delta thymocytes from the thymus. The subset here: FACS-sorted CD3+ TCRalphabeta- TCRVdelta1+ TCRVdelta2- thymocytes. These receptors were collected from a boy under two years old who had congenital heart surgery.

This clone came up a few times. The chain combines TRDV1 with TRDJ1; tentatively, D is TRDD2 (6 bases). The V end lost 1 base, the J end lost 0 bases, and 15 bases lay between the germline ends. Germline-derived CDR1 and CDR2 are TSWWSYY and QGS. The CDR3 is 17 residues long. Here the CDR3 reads CALGEPYFLIDTDKLIF. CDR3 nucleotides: TGTGCTCTTGGGGAACCTTACTTCCTTATCGACACCGATAAACTCATCTTT.

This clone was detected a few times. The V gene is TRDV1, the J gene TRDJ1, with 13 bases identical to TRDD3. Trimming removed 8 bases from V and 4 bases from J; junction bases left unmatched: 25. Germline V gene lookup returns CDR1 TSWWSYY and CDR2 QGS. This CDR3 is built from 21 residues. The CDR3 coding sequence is TGTGCTCTTACGGAAATACTTCCCCACTGGGGGATACGATCTCCTGACGATAAACTCATCTTT. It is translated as CALTEILPHWGIRSPDDKLIF.